This T cell receptor (beta chain) appears in the sequencing data of a study of blood T cell repertoires in COVID-19. For the study at large: Both acute and convalescent COVID-19 samples were obtained from the United States, Italy and Spain. PBMCs, B-cell-depleted T cells, or T cells provided the cDNA or gDNA that made up the material.

Assay: immunoSEQ multiplex PCR; the TCRdb copy retains only in-frame clones and omits some. Here the sample spans fewer than 300,000 clones, about 89% being singletons. There are 17 residues in the CDR3. V gave up 3 bases and J gave up 6 bases; unmatched junction bases: 17. Germline V lookup: CDR1 SGHTS, CDR2 YDEGEE. The TCR originated in a young man with acute or convalescent COVID-19. The sample consisted of peripheral blood. The gene calls are TRBV5-8 and TRBJ1-1; 7 bases match TRBD1. Here the CDR3 reads CASSSPYRGLDSAEAFF. The CDR3 DNA sequence: TGTGCCAGCAGCTCCCCTTACAGGGGATTAGACTCCGCTGAAGCTTTCTTT.